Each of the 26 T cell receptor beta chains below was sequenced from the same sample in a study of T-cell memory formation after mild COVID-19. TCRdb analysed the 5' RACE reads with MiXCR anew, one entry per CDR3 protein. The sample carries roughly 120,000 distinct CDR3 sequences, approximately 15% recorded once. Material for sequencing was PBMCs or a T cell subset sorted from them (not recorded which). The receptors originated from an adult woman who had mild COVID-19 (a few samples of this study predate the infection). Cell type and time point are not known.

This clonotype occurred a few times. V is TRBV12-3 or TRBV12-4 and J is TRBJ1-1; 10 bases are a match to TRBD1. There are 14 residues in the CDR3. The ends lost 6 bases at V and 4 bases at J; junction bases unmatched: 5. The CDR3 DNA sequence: TGTGCCAGCAGGGAGACAGGGGGCCTCACTGAAGCTTTCTTT. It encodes CASRETGGLTEAFF.

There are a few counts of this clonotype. As DNA, the CDR3 is TGTGCCAGCAGCACTCTGACGCAGCAGTTCTTC. It is translated as CASSTLTQQFF. This chain uses TRBV11-2 with TRBJ2-1; D is unclear. The CDR3 is 11 residues long. CDR1 and CDR2 from the germline V gene are SGHAT and FQNNGV. V lost 5 bases, J lost 11 bases, and 10 bases lay in between.

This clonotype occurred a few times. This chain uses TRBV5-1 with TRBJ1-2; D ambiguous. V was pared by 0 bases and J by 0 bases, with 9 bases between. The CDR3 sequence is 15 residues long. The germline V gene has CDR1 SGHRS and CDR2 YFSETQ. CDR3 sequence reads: CASSLAALANYGYTF. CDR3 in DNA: TGCGCCAGCAGCTTGGCGGCACTTGCTAACTATGGCTACACCTTC.

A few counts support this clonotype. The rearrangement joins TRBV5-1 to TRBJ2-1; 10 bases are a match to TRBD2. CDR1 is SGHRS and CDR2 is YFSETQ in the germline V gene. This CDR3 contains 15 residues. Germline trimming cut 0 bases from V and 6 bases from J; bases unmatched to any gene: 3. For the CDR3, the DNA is TGCGCCAGCAGCTTGGGGACTAGCGGACCCAATGAGCAGTTCTTC. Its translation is CASSLGTSGPNEQFF.

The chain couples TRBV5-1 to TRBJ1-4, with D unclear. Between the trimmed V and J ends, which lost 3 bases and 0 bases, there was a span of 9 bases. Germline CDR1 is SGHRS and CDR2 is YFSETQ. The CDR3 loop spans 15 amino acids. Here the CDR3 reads CASSSTAPTNEKLFF. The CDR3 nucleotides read TGCGCCAGCAGCTCCACAGCACCAACTAATGAAAAACTGTTTTTT.

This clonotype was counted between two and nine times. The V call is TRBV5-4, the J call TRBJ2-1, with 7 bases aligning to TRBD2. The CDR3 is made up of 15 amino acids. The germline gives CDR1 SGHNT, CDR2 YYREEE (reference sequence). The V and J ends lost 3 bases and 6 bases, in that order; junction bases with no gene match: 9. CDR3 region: CASSSRERHINEQFF. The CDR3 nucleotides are TGTGCCAGCAGCTCGCGGGAGAGACACATCAATGAGCAGTTCTTC.

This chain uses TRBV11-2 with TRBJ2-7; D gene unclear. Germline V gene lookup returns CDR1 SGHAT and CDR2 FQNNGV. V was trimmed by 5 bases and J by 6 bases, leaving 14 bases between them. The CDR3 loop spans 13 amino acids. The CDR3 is CASSRGPPREQYF. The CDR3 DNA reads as TGTGCCAGCAGCCGCGGTCCTCCCCGCGAGCAGTACTTC.

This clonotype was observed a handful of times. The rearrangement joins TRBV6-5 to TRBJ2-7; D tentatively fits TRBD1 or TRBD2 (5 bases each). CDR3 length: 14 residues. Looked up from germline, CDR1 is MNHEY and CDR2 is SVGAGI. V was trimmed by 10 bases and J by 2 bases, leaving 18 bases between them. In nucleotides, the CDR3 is TGTGCCACCCAACGAGCGGACACTACCTACGAGCAGTACTTC. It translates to CATQRADTTYEQYF.

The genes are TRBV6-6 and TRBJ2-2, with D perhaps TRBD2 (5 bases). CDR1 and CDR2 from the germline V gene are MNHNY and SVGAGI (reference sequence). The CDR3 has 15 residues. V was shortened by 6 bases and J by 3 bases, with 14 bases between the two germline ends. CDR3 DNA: TGTGCCAGCAGACCCAGAACCGGGGACACCGGGGAGCTGTTTTTT. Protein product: CASRPRTGDTGELFF.

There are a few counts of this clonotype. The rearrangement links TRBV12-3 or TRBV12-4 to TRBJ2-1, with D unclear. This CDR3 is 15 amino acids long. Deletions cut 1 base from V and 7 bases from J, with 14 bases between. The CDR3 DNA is TGTGCCAGCAGTTTAGACGTCTGGAGTGGGAATGAGCAGTTCTTC. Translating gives CASSLDVWSGNEQFF.

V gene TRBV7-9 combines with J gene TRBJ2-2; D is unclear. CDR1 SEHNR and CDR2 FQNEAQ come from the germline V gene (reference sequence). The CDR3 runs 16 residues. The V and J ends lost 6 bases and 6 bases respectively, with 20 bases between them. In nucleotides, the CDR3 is TGTGCCAGCAGGGTCGACCGGACCTGCCTTCCCGGGGAGCTGTTTTTT. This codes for CASRVDRTCLPGELFF.

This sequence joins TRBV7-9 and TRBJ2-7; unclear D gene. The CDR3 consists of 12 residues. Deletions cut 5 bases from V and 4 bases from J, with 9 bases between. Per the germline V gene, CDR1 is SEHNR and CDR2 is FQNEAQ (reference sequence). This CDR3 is CASSPDRYEQYF. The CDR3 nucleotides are TGTGCCAGCAGCCCGGACCGATACGAGCAGTACTTC.

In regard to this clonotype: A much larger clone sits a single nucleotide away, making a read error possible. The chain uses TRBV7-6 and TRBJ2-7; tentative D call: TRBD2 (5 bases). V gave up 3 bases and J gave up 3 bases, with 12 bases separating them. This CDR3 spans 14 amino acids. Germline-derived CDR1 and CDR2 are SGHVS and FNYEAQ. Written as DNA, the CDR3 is TGTGCCAGCAGCTTGGTGGATGAGGGCTACGAGCAGTACTTC. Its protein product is CASSLVDEGYEQYF.

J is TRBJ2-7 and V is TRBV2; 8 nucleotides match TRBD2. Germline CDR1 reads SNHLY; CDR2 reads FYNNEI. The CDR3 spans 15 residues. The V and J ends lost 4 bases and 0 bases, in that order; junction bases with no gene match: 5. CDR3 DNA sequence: TGTGCCAGCAGTGGGTCTAGCGGGTTCTCCTACGAGCAGTACTTC. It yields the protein CASSGSSGFSYEQYF.

CDR3 nucleotide sequence: TGTGCCAGCAGCTTGTTAGCCAATCAGCCCCAGCATTTT. Encoded protein: CASSLLANQPQHF. V usage is TRBV5-8 and J usage is TRBJ1-5, with unresolved D. Germline CDR1 reads SGHTS; CDR2 reads YDEGEE. V lost 1 base and J 3 bases, leaving 5 bases between the germline ends. The CDR3 runs 13 residues.

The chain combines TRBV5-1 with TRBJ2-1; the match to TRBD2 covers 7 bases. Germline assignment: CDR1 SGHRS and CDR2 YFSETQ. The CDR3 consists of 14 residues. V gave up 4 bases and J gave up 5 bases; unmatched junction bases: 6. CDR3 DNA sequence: TGCGCCAGCAGCGGGGGGACTAATAACAATGAGCAGTTCTTC. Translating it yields CASSGGTNNNEQFF. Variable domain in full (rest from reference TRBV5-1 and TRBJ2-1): KAGVTQTPRYLIKTRGQQVTLSCSPISGHRSVSWYQQTPGQGLQFLFEYFSETQRNKGNFPGRFSGRQFSNSRSEMNVSTLELGDSALYLCASSGGTNNNEQFFGPGTRLTVL.

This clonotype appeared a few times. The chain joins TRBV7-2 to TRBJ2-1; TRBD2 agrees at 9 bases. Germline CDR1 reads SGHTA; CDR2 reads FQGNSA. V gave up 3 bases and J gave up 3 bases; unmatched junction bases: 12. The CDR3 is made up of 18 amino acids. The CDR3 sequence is CASSFNPLTSGYYNEQFF. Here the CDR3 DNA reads TGTGCCAGCAGCTTCAACCCACTTACTAGCGGGTACTACAATGAGCAGTTCTTC. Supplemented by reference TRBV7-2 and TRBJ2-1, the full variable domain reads GAGVSQSPSNKVTEKGKDVELRCDPISGHTALYWYRQSLGQGLEFLIYFQGNSAPDKSGLPSDRFSAERTGGSVSTLTIQRTQQEDSAVYLCASSFNPLTSGYYNEQFFGPGTRLTVL.

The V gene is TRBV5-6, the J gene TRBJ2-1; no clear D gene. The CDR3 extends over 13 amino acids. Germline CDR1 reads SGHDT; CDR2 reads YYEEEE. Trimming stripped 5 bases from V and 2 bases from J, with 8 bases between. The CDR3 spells CASSDSPYNEQFF. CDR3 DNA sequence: TGTGCCAGCAGTGATAGTCCCTACAATGAGCAGTTCTTC.

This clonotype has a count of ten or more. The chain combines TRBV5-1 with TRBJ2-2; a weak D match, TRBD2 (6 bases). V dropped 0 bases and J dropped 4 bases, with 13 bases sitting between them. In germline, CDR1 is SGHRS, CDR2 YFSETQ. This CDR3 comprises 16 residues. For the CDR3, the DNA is TGCGCCAGCAGCTTGGAATCCGGGAGCGGCACCGGGGAGCTGTTTTTT. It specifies CASSLESGSGTGELFF. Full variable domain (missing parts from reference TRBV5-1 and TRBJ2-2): KAGVTQTPRYLIKTRGQQVTLSCSPISGHRSVSWYQQTPGQGLQFLFEYFSETQRNKGNFPGRFSGRQFSNSRSEMNVSTLELGDSALYLCASSLESGSGTGELFFGEGSRLTVL.

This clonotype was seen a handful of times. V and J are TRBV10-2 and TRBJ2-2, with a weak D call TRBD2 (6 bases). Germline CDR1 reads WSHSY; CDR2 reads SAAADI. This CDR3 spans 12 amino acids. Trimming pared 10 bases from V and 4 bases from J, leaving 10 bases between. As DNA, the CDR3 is TGCGCCACGGGAGATGGCACCGGGGAGCTGTTTTTT. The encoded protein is CATGDGTGELFF.

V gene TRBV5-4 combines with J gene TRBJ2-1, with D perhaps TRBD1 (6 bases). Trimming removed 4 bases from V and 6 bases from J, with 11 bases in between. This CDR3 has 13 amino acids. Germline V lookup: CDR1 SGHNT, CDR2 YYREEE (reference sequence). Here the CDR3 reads CASSGVGANEQFF. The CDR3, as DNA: TGTGCCAGCAGCGGCGTGGGGGCCAATGAGCAGTTCTTC.

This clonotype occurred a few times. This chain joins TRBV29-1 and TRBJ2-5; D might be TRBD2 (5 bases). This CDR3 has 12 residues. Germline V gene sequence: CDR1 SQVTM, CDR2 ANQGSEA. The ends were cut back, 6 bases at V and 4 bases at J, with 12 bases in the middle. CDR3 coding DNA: TGCAGCGTGGAGGAGCCGGGAGAGACCCAGTACTTC. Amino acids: CSVEEPGETQYF.

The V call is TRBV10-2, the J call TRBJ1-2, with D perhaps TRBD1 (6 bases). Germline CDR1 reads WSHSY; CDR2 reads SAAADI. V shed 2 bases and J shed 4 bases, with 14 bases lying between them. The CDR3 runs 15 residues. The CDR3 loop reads CASSEGGSRGYGYTF. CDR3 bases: TGCGCCAGCAGTGAGGGCGGCAGCAGGGGCTATGGCTACACCTTC.

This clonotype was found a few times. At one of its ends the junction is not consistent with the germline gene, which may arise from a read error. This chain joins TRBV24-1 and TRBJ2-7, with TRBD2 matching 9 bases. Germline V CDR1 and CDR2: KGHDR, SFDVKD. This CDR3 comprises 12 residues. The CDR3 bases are TGTGCCACCAGTGATCCCGGGACTAGCCTTAACTTC. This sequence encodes CATSDPGTSLNF.

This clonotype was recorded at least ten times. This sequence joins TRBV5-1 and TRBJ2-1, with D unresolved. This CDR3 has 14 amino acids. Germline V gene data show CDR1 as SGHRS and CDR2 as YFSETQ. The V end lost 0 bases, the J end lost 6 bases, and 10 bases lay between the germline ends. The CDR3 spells CASSLGPWGNEQFF. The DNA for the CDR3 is TGCGCCAGCAGCTTGGGACCGTGGGGCAATGAGCAGTTCTTC.

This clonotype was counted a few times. CDR3 DNA: TGTGCCAGCAGTTTTATGCGTATTAGGACAGGGATTGTTAATGAGCAGTTCTTC. Residues: CASSFMRIRTGIVNEQFF. This chain uses TRBV27 with TRBJ2-1, with TRBD1 matching over 8 bases. From germline, CDR1 is MNHEY and CDR2 SMNVEV (reference sequence). The CDR3 loop spans 18 amino acids. The J segment lost 7 bases and the V segment lost 3 bases, leaving 17 bases of the junction unmatched.